Below, one T cell receptor beta chain is given with its context. The sample comes from a study of T cell changes during pregnancy in multiple sclerosis. The CDR3 has 12 residues. Germline V gene lookup returns CDR1 SGHTA and CDR2 FQGNSA. Trimming cost V 2 bases and J 5 bases, with 6 bases left between them. Here immunoSEQ multiplex PCR was the method, and the copy in TCRdb shows in-frame clones only, minus some. The top ten hold around 3% of the sample, which has roughly 80,000 clones, roughly 94% seen once. The chain uses TRBV7-2 and TRBJ1-1; D unresolved. Source: peripheral blood, taken before pregnancy. This TCR was sampled from a female donor with multiple sclerosis, enrolled in a pregnancy study. CDR3 in DNA: TGTGCCAGCAGCTTATCAGGAACTGAAGCTTTCTTT. It specifies CASSLSGTEAFF.